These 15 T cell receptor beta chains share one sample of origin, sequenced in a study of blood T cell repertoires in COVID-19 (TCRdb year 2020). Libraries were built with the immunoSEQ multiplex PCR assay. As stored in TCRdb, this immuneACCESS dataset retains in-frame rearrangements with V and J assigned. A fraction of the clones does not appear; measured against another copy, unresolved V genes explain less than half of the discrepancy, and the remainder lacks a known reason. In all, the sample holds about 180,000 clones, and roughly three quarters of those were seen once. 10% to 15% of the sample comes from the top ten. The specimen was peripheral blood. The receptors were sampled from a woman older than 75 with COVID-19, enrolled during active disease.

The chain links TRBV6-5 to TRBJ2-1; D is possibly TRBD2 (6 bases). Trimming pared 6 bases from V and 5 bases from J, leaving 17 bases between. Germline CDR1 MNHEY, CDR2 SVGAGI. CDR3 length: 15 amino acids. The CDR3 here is CASSRPGLRNNEQFF. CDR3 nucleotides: TGTGCCAGCAGCCGTCCGGGACTCCGAAACAATGAGCAGTTCTTC.

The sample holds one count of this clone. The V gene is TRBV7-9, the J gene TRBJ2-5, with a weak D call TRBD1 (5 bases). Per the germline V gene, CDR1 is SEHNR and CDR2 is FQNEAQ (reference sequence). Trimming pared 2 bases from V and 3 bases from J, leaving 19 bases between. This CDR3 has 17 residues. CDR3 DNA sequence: TGTGCCAGCAGCTTACCCCTTGTGGGGCAGCTAGAAGAGACCCAGTACTTC. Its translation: CASSLPLVGQLEETQYF.

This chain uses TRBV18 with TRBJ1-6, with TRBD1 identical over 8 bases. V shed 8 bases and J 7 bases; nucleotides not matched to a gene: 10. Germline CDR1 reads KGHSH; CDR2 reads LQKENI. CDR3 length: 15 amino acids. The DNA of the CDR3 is TGTGCCAGCGCTAATAACGGACAGGGAAATTCACCCCTCCACTTT. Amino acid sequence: CASANNGQGNSPLHF. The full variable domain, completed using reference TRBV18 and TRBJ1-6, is NAGVMQNPRHLVRRRGQEARLRCSPMKGHSHVYWYRQLPEEGLKFMVYLQKENIIDESGMPKERFSAEFPKEGPSILRIQQVVRGDSAAYFCASANNGQGNSPLHFGNGTRLTVT.

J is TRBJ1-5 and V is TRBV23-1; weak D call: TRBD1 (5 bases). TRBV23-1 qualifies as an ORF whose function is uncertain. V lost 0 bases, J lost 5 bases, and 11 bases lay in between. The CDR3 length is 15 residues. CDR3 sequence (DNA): TGCGCCAGCAGTCAATCGGGGGGTTGGGATCAGCCCCAGCATTTT. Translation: CASSQSGGWDQPQHF.

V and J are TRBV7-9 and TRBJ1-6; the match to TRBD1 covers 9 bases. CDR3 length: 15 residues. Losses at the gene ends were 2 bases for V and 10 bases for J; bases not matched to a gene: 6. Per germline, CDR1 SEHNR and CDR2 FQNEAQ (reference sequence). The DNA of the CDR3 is TGTGCCAGCAGCTTACGGACAGGGGAGTCGTCACCCCTCCACTTT. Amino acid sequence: CASSLRTGESSPLHF.

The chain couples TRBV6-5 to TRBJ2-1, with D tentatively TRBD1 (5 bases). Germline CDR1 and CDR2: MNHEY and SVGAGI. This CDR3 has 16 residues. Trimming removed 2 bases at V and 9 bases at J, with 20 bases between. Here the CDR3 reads CASSYGAVVGEVEQFF. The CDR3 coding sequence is TGTGCCAGCAGTTACGGCGCGGTTGTAGGGGAAGTTGAGCAGTTCTTC.

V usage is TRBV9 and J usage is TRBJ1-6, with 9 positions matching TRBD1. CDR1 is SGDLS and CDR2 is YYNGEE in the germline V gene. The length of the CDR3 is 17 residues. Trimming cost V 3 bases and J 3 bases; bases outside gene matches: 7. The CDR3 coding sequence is TGTGCCAGCAGCGCGTCACAGGGGGCGCACTATAATTCACCCCTCCACTTT. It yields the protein CASSASQGAHYNSPLHF.

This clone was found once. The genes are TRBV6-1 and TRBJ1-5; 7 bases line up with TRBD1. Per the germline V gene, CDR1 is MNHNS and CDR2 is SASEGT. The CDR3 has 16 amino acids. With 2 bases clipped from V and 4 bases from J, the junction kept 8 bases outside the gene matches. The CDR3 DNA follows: TGTGCCAGCAGTGAACCCGGGACAGCATTGAATCAGCCCCAGCATTTT. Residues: CASSEPGTALNQPQHF.

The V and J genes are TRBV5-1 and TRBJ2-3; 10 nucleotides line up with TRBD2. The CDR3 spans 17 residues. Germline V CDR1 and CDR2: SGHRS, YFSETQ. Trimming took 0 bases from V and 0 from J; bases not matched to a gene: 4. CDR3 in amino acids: CASSLDGLAVSTDTQYF. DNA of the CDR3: TGCGCCAGCAGCTTGGATGGACTAGCGGTGAGCACAGATACGCAGTATTTT.

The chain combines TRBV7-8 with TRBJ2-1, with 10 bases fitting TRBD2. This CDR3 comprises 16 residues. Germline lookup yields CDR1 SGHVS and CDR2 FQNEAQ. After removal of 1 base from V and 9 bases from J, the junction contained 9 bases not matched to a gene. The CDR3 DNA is TGTGCCAGCAGCTTAGATCCACTAGCGGGACGGGGTGAGCAGTTCTTC. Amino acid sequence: CASSLDPLAGRGEQFF.

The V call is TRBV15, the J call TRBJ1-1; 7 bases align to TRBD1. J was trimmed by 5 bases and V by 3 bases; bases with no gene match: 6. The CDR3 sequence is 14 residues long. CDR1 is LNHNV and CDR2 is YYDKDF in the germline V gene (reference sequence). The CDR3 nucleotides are TGTGCCACCAGCAGGGAAAACAGGGGTACTGAAGCTTTCTTT. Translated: CATSRENRGTEAFF.

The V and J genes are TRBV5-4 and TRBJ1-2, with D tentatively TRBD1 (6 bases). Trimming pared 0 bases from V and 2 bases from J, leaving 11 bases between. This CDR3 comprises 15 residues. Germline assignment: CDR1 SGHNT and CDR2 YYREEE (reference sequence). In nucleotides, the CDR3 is TGTGCCAGCAGCTTGGTAGTACAGGGAAACTATGGCTACACCTTC. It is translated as CASSLVVQGNYGYTF.

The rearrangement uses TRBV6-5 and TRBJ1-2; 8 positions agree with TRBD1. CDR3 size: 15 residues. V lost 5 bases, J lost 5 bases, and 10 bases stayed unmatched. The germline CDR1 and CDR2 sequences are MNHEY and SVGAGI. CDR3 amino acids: CASSPTGQGPYGYTF. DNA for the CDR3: TGTGCCAGCAGTCCAACCGGACAGGGCCCTTATGGCTACACCTTC.

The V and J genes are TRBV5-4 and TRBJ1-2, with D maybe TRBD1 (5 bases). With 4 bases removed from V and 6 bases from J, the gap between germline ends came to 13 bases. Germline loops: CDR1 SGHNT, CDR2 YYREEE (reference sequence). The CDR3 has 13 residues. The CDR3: CASSARSGNGYTF. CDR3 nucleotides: TGTGCCAGCAGCGCACGGTCAGGGAATGGCTACACCTTC.

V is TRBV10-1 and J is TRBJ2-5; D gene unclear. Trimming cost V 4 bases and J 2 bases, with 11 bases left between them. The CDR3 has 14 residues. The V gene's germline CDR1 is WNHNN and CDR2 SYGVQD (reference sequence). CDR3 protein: CASSGSLRQETQYF. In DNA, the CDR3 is TGCGCCAGCAGTGGAAGCCTACGACAAGAGACCCAGTACTTC.